The 25 T cell receptor beta chains in this list originate from one sample, sequenced in a study of T cell responses to AZD1222 COVID-19 vaccine. Assay: immunoSEQ multiplex PCR; the TCRdb copy retains only in-frame clones and omits some. The table lists around 160,000 clones, 91% of them singletons. The material was peripheral blood, obtained 28 days after the second AZD1222 dose. These receptors came from an adult who received the AZD1222 COVID-19 vaccine.

The chain links TRBV10-3 to TRBJ1-2; tentative D call: TRBD1 (6 bases). Germline CDR1 ENHRY, CDR2 SYGVKD. Trimming took off 6 bases at V and 1 base at J, with 12 bases between the two ends. This CDR3 region has 14 residues. CDR3 sequence (DNA): TGTGCCATCAGGACAGGAGATCTTAACTATGGCTACACCTTC. The encoded protein is CAIRTGDLNYGYTF.

The chain has TRBV18 and TRBJ1-1, with D hard to call. The V gene's germline CDR1 is KGHSH and CDR2 LQKENI. The CDR3 loop spans 19 amino acids. The V and J ends lost 3 bases and 0 bases respectively, with 23 bases between them. In nucleotides, the CDR3 is TGTGCCAGCTCACCGTTCGGCAGGACCCTTGTTGTCATGAACACTGAAGCTTTCTTT. Protein product: CASSPFGRTLVVMNTEAFF.

This clone was detected only once. The gene calls are TRBV19 and TRBJ1-2, with a tentative D call TRBD1 (6 bases). V was cut by 7 bases and J by 4 bases, with 25 bases left in between. The CDR3 runs to 17 residues. Germline V gene sequence: CDR1 LNHDA, CDR2 SQIVND (reference sequence). CDR3 DNA: TGTGCCAGTACTACCCTCGGACAGAATTCAATTGGCTATGGCTACACCTTC. This translates into CASTTLGQNSIGYGYTF.

The V call is TRBV24-1, the J call TRBJ2-3; D not resolved. CDR3 length equals 18 residues. CDR1 KGHDR and CDR2 SFDVKD come from the germline V gene. V was shortened by 3 bases and J by 3 bases, with 21 bases between the two germline ends. In DNA, the CDR3 is TGTGCCACCAGTGATCCGTCATCTCTAGGGCCTCGTACAGATACGCAGTATTTT. As protein: CATSDPSSLGPRTDTQYF.

There are a few counts of this clone. The gene calls are TRBV25-1 and TRBJ2-3; 8 positions agree with TRBD2. This CDR3 has 14 amino acids. Unmatched junction bases numbered 6, after V lost 6 bases and J lost 4 bases. Per the germline V gene, CDR1 is MGHDK and CDR2 is SYGVNS. The DNA of the CDR3 is TGTGCCAGCAGGGGACCGGGGGGGGCAGATACGCAGTATTTT. Encoded protein: CASRGPGGADTQYF.

The CDR3 region is CSVDLDGANEKLFF. CDR3 sequence (DNA): TGCAGCGTTGATCTGGACGGCGCTAATGAAAAACTGTTTTTT. The V call is TRBV29-1, the J call TRBJ1-4; D not certain. This CDR3 region has 14 residues. Germline loops: CDR1 SQVTM, CDR2 ANQGSEA. V was cut by 3 bases and J by 3 bases, with 11 bases left in between. The whole variable domain, remainder taken from reference TRBV29-1 and TRBJ1-4, is SAVISQKPSRDICQRGTSLTIQCQVDSQVTMMFWYRQQPGQSLTLIATANQGSEATYESGFVIDKFPISRPNLTFSTLTVSNMSPEDSSIYLCSVDLDGANEKLFFGSGTQLSVL.

The chain links TRBV5-4 to TRBJ2-6; D not certain. Germline assignment: CDR1 SGHNT and CDR2 YYREEE (reference sequence). This CDR3 is 18 amino acids long. V shed 0 bases and J shed 0 bases, with 13 bases lying between them. Here the CDR3 reads CASSLAPGPLSGANVLTF. As DNA, the CDR3 is TGTGCCAGCAGCTTGGCCCCAGGACCCCTCTCTGGGGCCAACGTCCTGACTTTC.

This sequence joins TRBV11-2 and TRBJ2-7; D gene unclear. V gave up 8 bases and J gave up 1 base, with 12 bases separating them. Per the germline V gene, CDR1 is SGHAT and CDR2 is FQNNGV. CDR3 length: 13 amino acids. CDR3 residues: CASGDSRSYEQYF. CDR3 DNA: TGTGCCAGCGGTGATAGTAGGTCCTACGAGCAGTACTTC.

The gene calls are TRBV19 and TRBJ2-7, with D perhaps matching TRBD2 (6 bases). Germline CDR1 LNHDA, CDR2 SQIVND (reference sequence). The V and J ends lost 4 bases and 6 bases respectively, with 16 bases between them. CDR3 length: 14 amino acids. The CDR3 reads CASSTQRLGREQYF. In nucleotides, the CDR3 is TGTGCCAGTAGTACCCAACGACTAGGCCGCGAGCAGTACTTC. Filled out from reference TRBV19 and TRBJ2-7, the complete variable domain reads DGGITQSPKYLFRKEGQNVTLSCEQNLNHDAMYWYRQDPGQGLRLIYYSQIVNDFQKGDIAEGYSVSREKKESFPLTVTSAQKNPTAFYLCASSTQRLGREQYFGPGTRLTVT.

V and J are TRBV6-5 and TRBJ2-5; D is perhaps TRBD1 (6 bases). The V end lost 8 bases, the J end lost 4 bases, and 14 bases lay between the germline ends. Germline loops: CDR1 MNHEY, CDR2 SVGAGI. The CDR3 covers 13 residues. The CDR3 here is CASGGSLPETQYF. The CDR3 nucleotides are TGTGCCAGCGGGGGCAGCCTTCCAGAGACCCAGTACTTC.

The chain joins TRBV10-1 to TRBJ1-3; 7 bases line up with TRBD1. Germline V CDR1 and CDR2: WNHNN, SYGVQD (reference sequence). V lost 7 bases, J lost 3 bases, and 12 bases stayed unmatched. The CDR3 is 16 amino acids. This CDR3 is CASKRSGGSGGNTIYF. CDR3 DNA: TGCGCCAGCAAGAGATCAGGGGGTAGCGGTGGAAACACCATATATTTT.

V is TRBV24-1 and J is TRBJ2-7; perhaps TRBD1 as D (5 bases). Trimming shortened V by 4 bases and J by 5 bases, and 20 bases separated the two germline ends. CDR3 length equals 16 residues. CDR1 and CDR2 from the germline V gene are KGHDR and SFDVKD. The CDR3, as DNA: TGTGCCACCAGTGACCACAGAAGTGACAGTCTCGACGAGCAGTACTTC. Protein: CATSDHRSDSLDEQYF.

Only one count was recorded for this clone. The rearrangement links TRBV30 to TRBJ1-5, with 8 bases lining up with TRBD1. V lost 5 bases, J lost 2 bases, and 2 bases stayed unmatched. The V gene's germline CDR1 is GTSNPN and CDR2 SVGIG (reference sequence). This CDR3 region has 13 residues. The CDR3 DNA sequence: TGTGCCTGGCAGGGGGCAGGCAATCAGCCCCAGCATTTT. This encodes CAWQGAGNQPQHF.

The V call is TRBV19, the J call TRBJ2-4, with D maybe TRBD1 (6 bases). V lost 3 bases to trimming and J lost 8 bases, with 17 bases between them. The CDR3 covers 15 residues. Germline lookup yields CDR1 LNHDA and CDR2 SQIVND (reference sequence). CDR3 in amino acids: CASSIGAGDNDIQYF. The CDR3 coding sequence is TGTGCCAGTAGTATTGGAGCTGGGGACAACGACATTCAGTACTTC. Looking up the rest from reference TRBV19 and TRBJ2-4 gives the full variable domain: DGGITQSPKYLFRKEGQNVTLSCEQNLNHDAMYWYRQDPGQGLRLIYYSQIVNDFQKGDIAEGYSVSREKKESFPLTVTSAQKNPTAFYLCASSIGAGDNDIQYFGAGTRLSVL.

V usage is TRBV2 and J usage is TRBJ2-1; TRBD2 matches 10 bases. Trimming removed 5 bases from V and 8 bases from J; junction bases left unmatched: 6. The CDR3 has 14 amino acids. From germline, CDR1 is SNHLY and CDR2 FYNNEI. The CDR3 sequence: CASSLAGAWDEQFF. The DNA of the CDR3 is TGTGCCAGCAGTCTAGCGGGAGCCTGGGATGAGCAGTTCTTC.

J is TRBJ2-7 and V is TRBV7-8, with 9 nucleotides matching TRBD2. The CDR3 covers 16 residues. The V and J ends lost 5 bases and 5 bases, in that order; junction bases with no gene match: 13. Germline loops: CDR1 SGHVS, CDR2 FQNEAQ. CDR3 sequence reads: CASSQTGAGGTDEQYF. As DNA, the CDR3 is TGTGCCAGCAGCCAAACGGGGGCGGGAGGGACGGACGAGCAGTACTTC.

This chain uses TRBV3-1 (or the pseudogene TRBV3-2) with TRBJ2-2; possibly TRBD1 or TRBD2 for D (6 bases each). V dropped 4 bases and J dropped 4 bases, with 13 bases sitting between them. Germline V lookup: CDR1 LGHDT, CDR2 YNNKEL (reference sequence). This CDR3 is 15 amino acids long. The CDR3 nucleotides are TGTGCCAGCAGCCGCAATGGGGGGCCCACCGGGGAGCTGTTTTTT. Translated, it gives CASSRNGGPTGELFF.

V usage is TRBV7-9 and J usage is TRBJ2-3; TRBD2 aligns across 15 bases. J gave up 0 bases and V 4 bases, and 5 bases lay outside the gene matches. The CDR3 sequence is 18 residues long. Germline-derived CDR1 and CDR2 are SEHNR and FQNEAQ (reference sequence). The CDR3 loop is CASSWGLAGGPSTDTQYF. Here the CDR3 DNA reads TGTGCCAGCAGCTGGGGACTAGCGGGAGGCCCTAGCACAGATACGCAGTATTTT.

This chain connects TRBV7-6 to TRBJ2-7; D might be TRBD2 (5 bases). The CDR3 spans 14 residues. Deletions cut 8 bases from V and 4 bases from J, with 18 bases between. Germline V gene sequence: CDR1 SGHVS, CDR2 FNYEAQ. In nucleotides, the CDR3 is TGTGCCAGCCCTCGGAACGGGAACCCTTACGAGCAGTACTTC. Its protein is CASPRNGNPYEQYF.

The chain employs TRBV2 and TRBJ1-1; 8 bases line up with TRBD1. CDR3 size: 13 residues. Germline CDR1 SNHLY, CDR2 FYNNEI. Trimming at V came to 6 bases and at J to 7 bases, leaving 7 bases not matched to a gene. The CDR3 here is CASRPTGVDEAFF. As DNA, the CDR3 is TGTGCCAGCAGGCCGACAGGGGTTGATGAAGCTTTCTTT.

This chain uses TRBV18 with TRBJ2-7; 10 bases are shared with TRBD2. Germline V CDR1 and CDR2: KGHSH, LQKENI. The CDR3 has 15 amino acids. With 6 bases clipped from V and 3 bases from J, the junction kept 8 bases outside the gene matches. CDR3 in amino acids: CASSPVASGSYEQYF. Written as DNA, the CDR3 is TGTGCCAGCTCCCCTGTGGCTAGCGGGAGCTACGAGCAGTACTTC.

This sequence joins TRBV29-1 and TRBJ1-5; D remains ambiguous. The CDR3 has 13 residues. V lost 8 bases and J lost 1, with 12 bases in between. Germline V gene data show CDR1 as SQVTM and CDR2 as ANQGSEA. In DNA, the CDR3 is TGCAGCCCCTGCGGAGGGAGCAATCAGCCCCAGCATTTT. Translated: CSPCGGSNQPQHF.

This chain links TRBV7-2 with TRBJ1-3; D gene ambiguous. The CDR3 extends over 16 amino acids. Trimming left V 1 base short and J 0 bases short, with 10 bases between. CDR1 is SGHTA and CDR2 is FQGNSA in the germline V gene. Here the CDR3 reads CASSLGPVSSGNTIYF. CDR3 in DNA: TGTGCCAGCAGCTTAGGACCTGTTTCCTCTGGAAACACCATATATTTT.

J is TRBJ1-2 and V is TRBV7-9; D gene ambiguous. The germline V and J ends were trimmed by 3 bases and 0 bases, with 5 bases remaining between them. The CDR3 contains 13 residues. The germline gives CDR1 SEHNR, CDR2 FQNEAQ (reference sequence). The chain's CDR3 is CASSLNSNYGYTF. CDR3 nucleotide sequence: TGTGCCAGCAGCTTGAATTCTAACTATGGCTACACCTTC.

This clone was picked up a small number of times. The chain carries TRBV7-9 and TRBJ2-2; D is ambiguous. In germline, CDR1 is SEHNR, CDR2 FQNEAQ (reference sequence). V was trimmed by 5 bases and J by 5 bases, leaving 6 bases between them. The CDR3 runs to 12 residues. The CDR3 reads CASSPATGELFF. The CDR3 DNA reads as TGTGCCAGCAGCCCCGCTACCGGGGAGCTGTTTTTT.